The clone carrying this TCR beta chain came up a few times. Antigen specificity is unknown. Germline V CDR1 and CDR2: SQVTM, ANQGSEA. This CDR3 region has 17 residues. Germline trimming cut 3 bases from V and 5 bases from J; bases unmatched to any gene: 15. This sample was taken from a study of T-cell memory formation after mild COVID-19. Findings of the study overall: Researchers found some responding clones in pre-infection memory, a sign that cross-reactive memory joined.

The TCR alpha and TCR beta cDNA libraries, bearing sample barcodes and UMIs, were generated by 5'RACE using constant-segment primers. Each CDR3 protein gets one entry after TCRdb re-called the 5' RACE reads with MiXCR. This sample has about 110,000 distinct CDR3 sequences; roughly a sixth occur once, and the top ten carry 5% to 7%. The V and J genes are TRBV29-1 and TRBJ1-2, with 10 bases lining up with TRBD1. The sequence was obtained from a man younger than 30 who had mild COVID-19 (a few samples of this study predate the infection). Cell type and time point are not known. Sequenced: PBMCs or a T cell subset sorted from them (not recorded which). CDR3 bases: TGCAGCGTTGATTCCGGGACAGGGGCCCACAACTATTATGGCTACACCTTC. It specifies CSVDSGTGAHNYYGYTF.